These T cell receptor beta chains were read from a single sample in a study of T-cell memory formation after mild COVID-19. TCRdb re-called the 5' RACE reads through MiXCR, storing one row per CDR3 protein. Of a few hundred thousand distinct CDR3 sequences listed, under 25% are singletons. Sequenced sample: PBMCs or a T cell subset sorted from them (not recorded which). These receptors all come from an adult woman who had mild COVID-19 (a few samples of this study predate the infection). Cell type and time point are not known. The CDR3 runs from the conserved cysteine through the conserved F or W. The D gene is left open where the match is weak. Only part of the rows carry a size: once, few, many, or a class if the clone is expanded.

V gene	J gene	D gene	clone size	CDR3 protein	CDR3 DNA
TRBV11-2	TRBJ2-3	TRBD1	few	CASSVGDSNTDTQYF	TGTGCCAGCAGCGTAGGGGACAGCAACACAGATACGCAGTATTTT
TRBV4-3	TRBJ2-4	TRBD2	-	CASSRRPGTSGVPAENIQYF	TGCGCCAGCAGCCGGCGACCCGGGACTAGCGGAGTTCCTGCGGAAAACATTCAGTACTTC
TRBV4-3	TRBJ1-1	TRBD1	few	CASSQVAGTGAGNTEAFF	TGCGCCAGCAGCCAAGTAGCAGGGACAGGGGCCGGGAACACTGAAGCTTTCTTT
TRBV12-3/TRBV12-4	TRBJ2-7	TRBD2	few	CASSNGLAGGDEQYF	TGTGCCAGCAGCAACGGACTAGCGGGGGGAGACGAGCAGTACTTC
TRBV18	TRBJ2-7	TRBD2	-	CASSPPGLAGGQYEQYF	TGTGCCAGCTCACCCCCGGGACTAGCGGGGGGGCAATACGAGCAGTACTTC
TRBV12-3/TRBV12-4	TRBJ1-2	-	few	CASSLEGWQSFYGYTF	TGTGCCAGCAGTTTGGAGGGCTGGCAGAGCTTCTATGGCTACACCTTC
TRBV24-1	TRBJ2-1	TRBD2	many	CAIEAGTSGRAQREQFF	TGTGCCATCGAAGCCGGGACTAGCGGGAGGGCCCAACGGGAGCAGTTCTTC
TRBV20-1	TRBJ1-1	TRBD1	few	CSASLPGDSTNTEAFF	TGCAGTGCTAGCCTACCAGGGGACAGCACGAACACTGAAGCTTTCTTT
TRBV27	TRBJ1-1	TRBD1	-	CASSFTGAAQGTEAFF	TGTGCCAGCAGTTTCACAGGGGCCGCCCAGGGCACTGAAGCTTTCTTT
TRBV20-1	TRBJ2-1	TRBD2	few	CSASPMGTSGRSSYNEQFF	TGCAGTGCTAGTCCCATGGGGACTAGCGGGAGGAGTTCCTACAATGAGCAGTTCTTC
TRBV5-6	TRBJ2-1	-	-	CASSLVSLGEQFF	TGTGCCAGCAGCTTGGTTAGTTTGGGTGAGCAGTTCTTC
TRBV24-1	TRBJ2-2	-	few	CATSDPGAYTGELFF	TGTGCCACCAGTGATCCTGGGGCCTACACCGGGGAGCTGTTTTTT
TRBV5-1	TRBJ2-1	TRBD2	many	CASSLTSGEWNEQFF	TGCGCCAGCAGCCTGACTAGCGGGGAGTGGAATGAGCAGTTCTTC
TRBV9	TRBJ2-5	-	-	CASSVDNSLETQYF	TGTGCCAGCAGCGTAGATAATAGCTTGGAGACCCAGTACTTC
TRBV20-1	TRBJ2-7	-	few	CSARVAHEQYF	TGCAGTGCTAGAGTCGCCCACGAGCAGTACTTC
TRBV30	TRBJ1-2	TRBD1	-	CAWSTPTGVLGYGYTF	TGTGCCTGGAGTACCCCGACAGGGGTCCTCGGCTATGGCTACACCTTC
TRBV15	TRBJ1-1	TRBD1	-	CATSTQGGRTEAFF	TGTGCCACCAGTACTCAGGGGGGACGGACTGAAGCTTTCTTT
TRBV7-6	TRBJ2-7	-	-	CASSLFPQPGEDEQYF	TGTGCCAGCAGCTTGTTCCCACAACCTGGGGAGGACGAGCAGTACTTC
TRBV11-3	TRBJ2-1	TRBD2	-	CASSFPGLRSYEQFF	TGTGCCAGCAGCTTTCCGGGACTAAGGAGCTATGAGCAGTTCTTC
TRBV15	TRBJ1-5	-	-	CATAYPDRGNQPQHF	TGTGCCACCGCCTACCCCGACCGTGGCAATCAGCCCCAGCATTTT
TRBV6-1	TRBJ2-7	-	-	CASSRTGGAGAYEQYF	TGTGCCAGCAGTCGCACAGGGGGGGCTGGCGCCTACGAGCAGTACTTC
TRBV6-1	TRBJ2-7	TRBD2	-	CASRLTSITYEQYF	TGTGCCAGTCGCCTGACTAGCATCACCTACGAGCAGTACTTC
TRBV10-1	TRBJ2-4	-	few	CACTGRRTKNIQYF	TGCGCCTGCACAGGGCGAAGGACCAAAAACATTCAGTACTTC
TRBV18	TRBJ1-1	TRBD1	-	CASSPRTGSGDTEAFF	TGTGCCAGCTCACCAAGGACAGGGTCCGGCGACACTGAAGCTTTCTTT
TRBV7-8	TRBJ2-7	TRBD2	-	CASSLSPWGLAGEQYF	TGTGCCAGCAGCTTAAGCCCCTGGGGACTAGCGGGCGAGCAGTACTTC
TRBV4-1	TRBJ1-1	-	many	CASSGRDLRRTEAFF	TGCGCCAGCAGCGGACGAGATTTGAGGCGCACTGAAGCTTTCTTT
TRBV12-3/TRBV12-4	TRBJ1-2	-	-	CASTTQGSPNYGYTF	TGTGCCAGCACCACACAGGGAAGCCCTAACTATGGCTACACCTTC
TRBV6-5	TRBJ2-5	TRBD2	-	CASSWGTSGRETQYF	TGTGCCAGCAGTTGGGGGACTAGCGGGAGGGAGACCCAGTACTTC
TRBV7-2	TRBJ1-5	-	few	CASSRWTAGGDQPQHF	TGTGCCAGCAGCCGATGGACAGCGGGAGGCGATCAGCCCCAGCATTTT
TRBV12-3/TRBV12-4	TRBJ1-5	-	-	CASRGPFSNQPQHF	TGTGCCAGCAGGGGACCTTTTAGCAATCAGCCCCAGCATTTT
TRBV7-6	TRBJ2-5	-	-	CASSLESTSSLQETQYF	TGTGCCAGCAGCTTAGAAAGCACCTCTAGCTTACAAGAGACCCAGTACTTC
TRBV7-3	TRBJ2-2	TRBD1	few	CASSRTGAWTGELFF	TGTGCCAGCAGCCGGACAGGGGCCTGGACCGGGGAGCTGTTTTTT
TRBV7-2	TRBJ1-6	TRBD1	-	CASSTSTGGVSPLHF	TGTGCCAGCAGCACGTCCACAGGGGGGGTTTCACCCCTCCACTTT
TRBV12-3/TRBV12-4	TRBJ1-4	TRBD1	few	CASTPTGGDEKLFF	TGTGCCAGCACCCCAACAGGGGGTGATGAAAAACTGTTTTTT
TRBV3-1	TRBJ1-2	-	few	CASSQGFNYGYTF	TGTGCCAGCAGCCAAGGGTTTAACTATGGCTACACCTTC
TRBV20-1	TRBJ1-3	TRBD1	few	CSALQGANFSGNTIYF	TGCAGTGCTTTACAGGGGGCAAACTTCTCTGGAAACACCATATATTTT
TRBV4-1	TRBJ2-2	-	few	CASSQDDRPTGELFF	TGCGCCAGCAGCCAAGACGACAGGCCCACCGGGGAGCTGTTTTTT
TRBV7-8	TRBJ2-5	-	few	CASSLFRGGETQYF	TGTGCCAGCAGCTTATTCAGGGGTGGAGAGACCCAGTACTTC
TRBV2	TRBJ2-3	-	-	CASSEVRPGGTDTQYF	TGTGCCAGCAGTGAAGTCAGGCCCGGTGGGACAGATACGCAGTATTTT
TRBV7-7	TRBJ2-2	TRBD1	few	CASSSNTGGTGELFF	TGTGCTAGCAGCTCCAATACAGGGGGCACCGGGGAGCTGTTTTTT
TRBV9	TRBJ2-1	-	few	CASSAYRGRLNEQFF	TGTGCCAGCAGCGCTTATAGGGGGAGGTTGAATGAGCAGTTCTTC
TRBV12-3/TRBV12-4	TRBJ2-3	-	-	CASSPTVDTQYF	TGTGCCAGCAGCCCCACAGTCGATACGCAGTATTTT